This is a list of T cell receptor beta chains from one sample in a study of response to subunit inactivated influenza vaccine. TCRdb analysed the RT-PCR reads with MiXCR anew, one entry per CDR3 protein. The sample holds around 520,000 distinct CDR3 sequences; approximately 12% are singletons and the top ten take about 9.4%. The input for sequencing was PBMCs from blood, taken on the day of vaccination. The receptors were sampled from a man aged 50-60 years who received an inactivated influenza vaccine. Both conserved end residues are part of each CDR3. A D gene is named only where the DNA matches it firmly. Clone sizes are given selectively: once, few, many, or a class where the clone is expanded.

V gene,D gene,J gene,clone size,CDR3 DNA,CDR3 protein
TRBV9,TRBD1,TRBJ2-1,-,TGTGCCAGCAGCATACAGGGGAGCTCCTACAATGAGCAGTTCTTC,CASSIQGSSYNEQFF
TRBV6-2/TRBV6-3,TRBD1,TRBJ1-1,few,TGTGCCAGCAGCATCGGACAGGGGATAACTGAAGCTTTCTTT,CASSIGQGITEAFF
TRBV2,-,TRBJ2-5,-,TGTGCCAGCAGTGAAGCGCGTGGAATGCAGACCCAGTACTTC,CASSEARGMQTQYF
TRBV6-2/TRBV6-3,-,TRBJ1-2,few,TGTGCCAGCAGGACCGGGCCCACGGGCTACACCTTC,CASRTGPTGYTF
TRBV2,-,TRBJ1-2,many,TGTGCCAGCAGTGAAGCTGGCTATGGCTACACCTTC,CASSEAGYGYTF
TRBV6-1,-,TRBJ1-5,few,TGTGCCAGCAGCCCTCGGGGGTTTTATCAGCCCCAGCATTTT,CASSPRGFYQPQHF
TRBV3-1,TRBD1,TRBJ2-5,-,TGTGCCAGCAGCCGACTGACAGGGATGGAGGAAAAGACCCAGTACTTC,CASSRLTGMEEKTQYF
TRBV5-1,-,TRBJ2-4,few,TGCGCCAGCAGCTTGGAAGAGGACTGGACCCTCCGGAACATTCAGTACTTC,CASSLEEDWTLRNIQYF
TRBV20-1,-,TRBJ2-7,-,TGCAGTGCCCCTACCCCTGCTGCCTACGAGCAGTACTTC,CSAPTPAAYEQYF
TRBV15,-,TRBJ1-3,many,TGTGCCACCAGCCGCCCCGGAACAGGGGGAAACACCATATATTTT,CATSRPGTGGNTIYF
TRBV15,TRBD2,TRBJ2-1,-,TGTGCCACCAGCAGAGATCCAACTAGCGGGGCCCATACCTACAATGAGCAGTTCTTC,CATSRDPTSGAHTYNEQFF
TRBV4-2,-,TRBJ2-7,-,TGTGCCAGCAGCCAAGGTCCTCAGGGACTCTTCTCCTACGAGCAGTACTTC,CASSQGPQGLFSYEQYF
TRBV12-3/TRBV12-4,TRBD2,TRBJ2-5,few,TGTGCCAGCAGCCCCCCAGGGCTAGCGGACCAAGAGACCCAGTACTTC,CASSPPGLADQETQYF
TRBV7-2,TRBD2,TRBJ2-7,-,TGTGCCAGCAGCTTAGTTGGGGGGGTCAGCTCCTACGAGCAGTACTTC,CASSLVGGVSSYEQYF
TRBV5-5,TRBD1,TRBJ2-7,-,TGTGCCAGCAGCGTGGGACAGGGGATCTACGAGCAGTACTTC,CASSVGQGIYEQYF
TRBV4-3,TRBD2,TRBJ2-2,-,TGCGCCAGCAGCCAAGGGAGCGGGAGGGGCACCGGGGAGCTGTTTTTT,CASSQGSGRGTGELFF
TRBV4-1,TRBD1,TRBJ2-4,few,TGCGCCAGCAGCAACCTAGTCCGGGACAGTAAAAACATTCAGTACTTC,CASSNLVRDSKNIQYF
TRBV7-2,TRBD1,TRBJ1-5,many,TGTGCCAGCAGCTTACGGGGACAGGCCAATCAGCCCCAGCATTTT,CASSLRGQANQPQHF
TRBV3-1,-,TRBJ2-1,many,TGTGCCAGCAGCCAAGAAGGGGGGGCTGGCGCCAATGAGCAGTTCTTC,CASSQEGGAGANEQFF
TRBV4-2,TRBD1,TRBJ2-5,few,TGTGCCAGCAGCCAACGAGGGGACAGGGAAAAAGAGACCCAGTACTTC,CASSQRGDREKETQYF
TRBV14,TRBD1,TRBJ1-1,few,TGTGCCAGCAGCGTACCGGGACAGGTTGCTGAAGCTTTCTTT,CASSVPGQVAEAFF
TRBV19,-,TRBJ2-1,few,TGTGCCAGTACCTCTCTTGGTGAGGTCAATGAGCAGTTCTTC,CASTSLGEVNEQFF
TRBV9,-,TRBJ2-3,few,TGTGCCAGCAGCGTAAGGCACACAGATACGCAGTATTTT,CASSVRHTDTQYF
TRBV20-1,-,TRBJ2-4,many,TGCAGTGCTAGGGGGCAAGGGGAACCCAAGCACATTCAGTACTTC,CSARGQGEPKHIQYF
TRBV6-5,-,TRBJ2-1,few,TGTGCCAGCAGTTACTCGAGTATTAGTAGCGATGAGCAGTTCTTC,CASSYSSISSDEQFF
TRBV4-1,-,TRBJ2-1,-,TGCGCCAGCAGCCAAGTGGTTGGGGTGCGTGAGCAGTTCTTC,CASSQVVGVREQFF
TRBV4-2,TRBD2,TRBJ2-1,-,TGTGCCAGCAGTAGCGGACTAGCGGGAGTCGATGAGCAGTTCTTC,CASSSGLAGVDEQFF
TRBV27,TRBD1,TRBJ2-1,many,TGTGCCAGCAGTCCAACAGGGGGCTACAATGAGCAGTTCTTC,CASSPTGGYNEQFF
TRBV2,-,TRBJ2-3,-,TGTGCCAGCAGTGAAGAGCCTCTTAGCACAGATACGCAGTATTTT,CASSEEPLSTDTQYF
TRBV6-5,TRBD1,TRBJ2-3,many,TGTGCCAGCAGTTACTTGTTAGGGACAGGGAGCACAGATACGCAGTATTTT,CASSYLLGTGSTDTQYF
TRBV27,-,TRBJ1-2,-,TGTGCCAGCAGTTTATCGGGTGTTTCTAACTATGGCTACACCTTC,CASSLSGVSNYGYTF
TRBV25-1,TRBD1,TRBJ2-7,-,TGTGCCAGCAGCCCTTCCGACAGGGAAGGCTACGAGCAGTACTTC,CASSPSDREGYEQYF
TRBV20-1,TRBD2,TRBJ2-3,few,TGCAGCGGGAGGGCGGGAGCCCTCGCAGATACGCAGTATTTT,CSGRAGALADTQYF
TRBV28,TRBD2,TRBJ2-5,-,TGTGCCACCACAACCCTCCCTAGCGGGAGGGCCGGGGAGACCCAGTACTTC,CATTTLPSGRAGETQYF
TRBV20-1,-,TRBJ1-3,-,TGCAGTGCTCCGGACAGCTCTGGAAACACCATATATTTT,CSAPDSSGNTIYF
TRBV9,-,TRBJ2-5,many,TGTGCCAGCAGCGTAGCTACTTCAGAGACCCAGTACTTC,CASSVATSETQYF
TRBV10-3,TRBD2,TRBJ2-5,-,TGTGCCATCAGTAACACTAGCGGGCAGGAAGAGACCCAGTACTTC,CAISNTSGQEETQYF
TRBV5-1,-,TRBJ2-5,-,TGCGCCAGCAGCTTGGCGGCTTCGCCCCGCCAAGAGACCCAGTACTTC,CASSLAASPRQETQYF
TRBV29-1,-,TRBJ1-4,-,TGCAGCGTTGTTTTAATTGGGAGGGGCAAGGAAAAACTGTTTTTT,CSVVLIGRGKEKLFF
TRBV28,-,TRBJ2-5,few,TGTGCCAGCAGCCTTATCTTTGGATCCCGGAGAGGAGAGACCCAGTACTTC,CASSLIFGSRRGETQYF
TRBV7-2,-,TRBJ2-5,few,TGTGCCAGCAGCTGGGGCCAAGAGACCCAGTACTTC,CASSWGQETQYF
TRBV27,-,TRBJ2-7,many,TGTGCCAGCAGTTCACTAGCTATGGCGTCCTACGAGCAGTACTTC,CASSSLAMASYEQYF